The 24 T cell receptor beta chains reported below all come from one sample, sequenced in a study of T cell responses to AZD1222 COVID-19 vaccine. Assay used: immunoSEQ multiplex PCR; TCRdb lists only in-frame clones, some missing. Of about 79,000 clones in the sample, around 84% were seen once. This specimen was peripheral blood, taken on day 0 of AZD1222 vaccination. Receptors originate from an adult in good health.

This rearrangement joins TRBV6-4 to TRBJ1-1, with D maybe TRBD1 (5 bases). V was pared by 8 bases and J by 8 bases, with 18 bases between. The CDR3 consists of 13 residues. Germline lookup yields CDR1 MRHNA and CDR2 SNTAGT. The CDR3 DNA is TGTGCCAGCCTCCGTAGACCCCGGGGGGAAGCTTTCTTT. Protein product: CASLRRPRGEAFF.

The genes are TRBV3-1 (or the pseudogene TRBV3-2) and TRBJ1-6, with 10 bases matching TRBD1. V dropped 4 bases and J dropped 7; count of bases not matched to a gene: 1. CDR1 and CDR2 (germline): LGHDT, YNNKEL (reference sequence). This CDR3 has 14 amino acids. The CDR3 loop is CASSPGQGNSPLHF. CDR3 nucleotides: TGTGCCAGCAGCCCGGGACAGGGGAATTCACCCCTCCACTTT.

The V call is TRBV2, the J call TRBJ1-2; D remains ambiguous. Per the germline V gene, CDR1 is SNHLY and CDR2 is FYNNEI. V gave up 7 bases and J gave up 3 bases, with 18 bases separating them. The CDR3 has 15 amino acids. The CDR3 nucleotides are TGTGCCAGCACCGAGGTAGGAGTAGATTACTATGGCTACACCTTC. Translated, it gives CASTEVGVDYYGYTF.

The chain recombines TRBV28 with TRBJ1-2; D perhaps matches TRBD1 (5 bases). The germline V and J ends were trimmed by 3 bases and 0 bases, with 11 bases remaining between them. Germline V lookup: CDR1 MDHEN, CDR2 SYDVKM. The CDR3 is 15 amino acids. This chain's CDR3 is CASSFLRTTNYGYTF. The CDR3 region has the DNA TGTGCCAGCAGTTTCCTCCGGACAACTAACTATGGCTACACCTTC.

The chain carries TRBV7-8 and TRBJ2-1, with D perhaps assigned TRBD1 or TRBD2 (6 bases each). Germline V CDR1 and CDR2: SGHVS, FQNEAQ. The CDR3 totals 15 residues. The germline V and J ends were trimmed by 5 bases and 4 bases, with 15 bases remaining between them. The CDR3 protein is CASSRGGGGYNEQFF. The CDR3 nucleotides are TGTGCCAGCAGCCGAGGGGGAGGCGGATACAATGAGCAGTTCTTC.

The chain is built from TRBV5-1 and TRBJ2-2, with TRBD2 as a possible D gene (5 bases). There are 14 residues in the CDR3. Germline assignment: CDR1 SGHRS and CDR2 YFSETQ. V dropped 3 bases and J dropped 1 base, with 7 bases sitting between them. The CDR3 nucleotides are TGCGCCAGCAGCTGGACTGAGAACACCGGGGAGCTGTTTTTT. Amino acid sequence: CASSWTENTGELFF. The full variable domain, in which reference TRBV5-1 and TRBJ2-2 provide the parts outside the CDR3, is KAGVTQTPRYLIKTRGQQVTLSCSPISGHRSVSWYQQTPGQGLQFLFEYFSETQRNKGNFPGRFSGRQFSNSRSEMNVSTLELGDSALYLCASSWTENTGELFFGEGSRLTVL.

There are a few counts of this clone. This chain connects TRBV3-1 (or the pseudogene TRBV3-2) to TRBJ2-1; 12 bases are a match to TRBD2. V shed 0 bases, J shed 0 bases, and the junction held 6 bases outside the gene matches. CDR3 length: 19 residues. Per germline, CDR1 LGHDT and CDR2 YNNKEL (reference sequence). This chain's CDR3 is CASSQDGGLAGNSYNEQFF. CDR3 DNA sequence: TGTGCCAGCAGCCAAGATGGGGGACTAGCGGGCAACTCCTACAATGAGCAGTTCTTC.

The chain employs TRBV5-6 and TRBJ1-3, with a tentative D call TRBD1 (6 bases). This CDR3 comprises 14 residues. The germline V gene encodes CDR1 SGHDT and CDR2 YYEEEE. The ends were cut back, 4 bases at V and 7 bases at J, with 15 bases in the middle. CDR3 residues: CASSLQGYLNTIYF. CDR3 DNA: TGTGCCAGCAGCCTTCAGGGGTATTTGAACACCATATATTTT.

CDR3 coding DNA: TGTGCCAGCAGCTTAATCGGGGGGCGGGCTCAAGAGACCCAGTACTTC. Encoded protein: CASSLIGGRAQETQYF. The chain employs TRBV11-2 and TRBJ2-5; weak D call: TRBD2 (7 bases). From germline, CDR1 is SGHAT and CDR2 FQNNGV. With 2 bases removed from V and 2 bases from J, the gap between germline ends came to 15 bases. The CDR3 covers 16 residues.

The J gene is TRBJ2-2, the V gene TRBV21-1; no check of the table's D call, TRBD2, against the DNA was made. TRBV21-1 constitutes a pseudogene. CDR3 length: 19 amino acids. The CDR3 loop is CASSKILAGPSKITGELFF. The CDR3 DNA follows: TGTGCCAGCAGCAAAATACTAGCGGGGCCTTCAAAGATTACCGGGGAGCTGTTTTTT.

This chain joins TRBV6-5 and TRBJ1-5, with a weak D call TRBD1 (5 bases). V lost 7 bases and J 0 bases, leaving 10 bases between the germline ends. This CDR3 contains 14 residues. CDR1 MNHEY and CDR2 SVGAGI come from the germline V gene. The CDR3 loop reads CASMVGLSNQPQHF. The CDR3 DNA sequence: TGTGCCAGCATGGTGGGGCTTAGCAATCAGCCCCAGCATTTT.

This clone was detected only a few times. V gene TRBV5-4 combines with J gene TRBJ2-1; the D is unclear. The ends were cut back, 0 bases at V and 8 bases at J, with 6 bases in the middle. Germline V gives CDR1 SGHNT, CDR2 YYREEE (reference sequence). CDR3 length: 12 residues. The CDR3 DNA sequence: TGTGCCAGCAGCTTGGACACTCATGAGCAGTTCTTC. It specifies CASSLDTHEQFF. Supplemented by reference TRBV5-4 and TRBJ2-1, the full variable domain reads ETGVTQSPTHLIKTRGQQVTLRCSSQSGHNTVSWYQQALGQGPQFIFQYYREEENGRGNFPPRFSGLQFPNYSSELNVNALELDDSALYLCASSLDTHEQFFGPGTRLTVL.

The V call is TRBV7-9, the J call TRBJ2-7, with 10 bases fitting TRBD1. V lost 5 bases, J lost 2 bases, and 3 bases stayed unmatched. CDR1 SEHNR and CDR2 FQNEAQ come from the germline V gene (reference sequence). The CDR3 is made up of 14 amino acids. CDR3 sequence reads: CASSQTGGAYEQYF. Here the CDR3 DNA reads TGTGCCAGCAGCCAGACAGGGGGCGCCTACGAGCAGTACTTC.

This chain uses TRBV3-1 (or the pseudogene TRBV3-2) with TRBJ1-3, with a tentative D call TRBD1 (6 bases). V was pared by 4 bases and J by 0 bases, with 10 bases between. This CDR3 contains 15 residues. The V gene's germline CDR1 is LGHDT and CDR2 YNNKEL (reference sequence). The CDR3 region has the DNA TGTGCCAGCAGCCCGACAGGCCCCTCTGGAAACACCATATATTTT. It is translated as CASSPTGPSGNTIYF.

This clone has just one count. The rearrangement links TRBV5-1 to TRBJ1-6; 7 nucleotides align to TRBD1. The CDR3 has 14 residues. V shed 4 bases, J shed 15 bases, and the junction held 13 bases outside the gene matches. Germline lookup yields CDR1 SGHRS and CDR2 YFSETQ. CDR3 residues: CASSPDRASGLLHF. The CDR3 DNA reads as TGCGCCAGCAGCCCTGACAGGGCTAGTGGTCTCCTCCACTTT.

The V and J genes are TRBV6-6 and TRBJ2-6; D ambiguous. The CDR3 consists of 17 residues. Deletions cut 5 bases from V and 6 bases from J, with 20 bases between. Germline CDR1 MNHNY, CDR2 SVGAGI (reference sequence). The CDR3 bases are TGTGCCAGCAGTCTTGAACACGTTGGTTTGGTGGCCAACGTCCTGACTTTC. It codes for CASSLEHVGLVANVLTF.

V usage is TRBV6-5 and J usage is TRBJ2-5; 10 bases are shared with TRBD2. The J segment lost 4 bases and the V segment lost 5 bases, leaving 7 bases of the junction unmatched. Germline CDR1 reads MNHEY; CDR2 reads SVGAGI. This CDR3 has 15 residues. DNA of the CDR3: TGTGCCAGCAGTCCTAACCGACTAGCGGGAGAGACCCAGTACTTC. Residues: CASSPNRLAGETQYF.

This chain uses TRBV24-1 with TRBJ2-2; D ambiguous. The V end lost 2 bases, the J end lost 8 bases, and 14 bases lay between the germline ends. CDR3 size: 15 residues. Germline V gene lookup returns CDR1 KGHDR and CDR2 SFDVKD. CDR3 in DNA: TGTGCCACCAGTGATTCGCCCTTCTCGGATGGGGAGCTGTTTTTT. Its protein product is CATSDSPFSDGELFF.

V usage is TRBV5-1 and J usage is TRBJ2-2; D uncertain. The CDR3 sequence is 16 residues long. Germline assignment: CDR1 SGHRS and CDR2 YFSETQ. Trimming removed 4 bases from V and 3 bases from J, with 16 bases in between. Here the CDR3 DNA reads TGCGCCAGCAGCCGGATGGGGTCGTCGTACACCGGGGAGCTGTTTTTT. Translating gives CASSRMGSSYTGELFF.

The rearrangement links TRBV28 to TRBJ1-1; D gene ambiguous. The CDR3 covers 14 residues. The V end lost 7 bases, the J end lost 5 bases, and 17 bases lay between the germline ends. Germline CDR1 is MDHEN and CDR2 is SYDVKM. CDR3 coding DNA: TGTGCCAGCACCCCGATCGGAGCCGGGACTGAAGCTTTCTTT. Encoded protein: CASTPIGAGTEAFF.

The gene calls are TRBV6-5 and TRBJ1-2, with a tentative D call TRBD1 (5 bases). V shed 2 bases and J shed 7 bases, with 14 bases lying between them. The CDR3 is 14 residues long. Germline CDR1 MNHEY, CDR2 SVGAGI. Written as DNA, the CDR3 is TGTGCCAGCAGTTACCAGGGATTAAGCTTTGGCTACACCTTC. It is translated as CASSYQGLSFGYTF.

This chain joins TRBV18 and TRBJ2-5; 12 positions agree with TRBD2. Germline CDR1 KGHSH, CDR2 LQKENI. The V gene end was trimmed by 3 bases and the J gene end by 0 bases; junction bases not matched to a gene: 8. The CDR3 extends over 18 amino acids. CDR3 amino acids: CASSPSGTSGPDQETQYF. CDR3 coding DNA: TGTGCCAGCTCACCGTCCGGGACTAGCGGGCCCGACCAAGAGACCCAGTACTTC.

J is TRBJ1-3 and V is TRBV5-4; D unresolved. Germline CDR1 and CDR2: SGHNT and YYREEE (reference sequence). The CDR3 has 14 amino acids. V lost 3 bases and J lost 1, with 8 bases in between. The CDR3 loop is CASSWWESGNTIYF. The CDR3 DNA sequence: TGTGCCAGCAGCTGGTGGGAGTCTGGAAACACCATATATTTT. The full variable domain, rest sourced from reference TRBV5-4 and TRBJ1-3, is ETGVTQSPTHLIKTRGQQVTLRCSSQSGHNTVSWYQQALGQGPQFIFQYYREEENGRGNFPPRFSGLQFPNYSSELNVNALELDDSALYLCASSWWESGNTIYFGEGSWLTVV.

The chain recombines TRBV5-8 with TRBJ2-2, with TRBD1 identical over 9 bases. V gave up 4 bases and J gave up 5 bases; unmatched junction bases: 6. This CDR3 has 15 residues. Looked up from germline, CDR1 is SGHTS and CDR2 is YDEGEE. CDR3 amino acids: CASSLGQGFTGELFF. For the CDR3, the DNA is TGTGCCAGCAGCCTGGGACAGGGTTTTACCGGGGAGCTGTTTTTT.